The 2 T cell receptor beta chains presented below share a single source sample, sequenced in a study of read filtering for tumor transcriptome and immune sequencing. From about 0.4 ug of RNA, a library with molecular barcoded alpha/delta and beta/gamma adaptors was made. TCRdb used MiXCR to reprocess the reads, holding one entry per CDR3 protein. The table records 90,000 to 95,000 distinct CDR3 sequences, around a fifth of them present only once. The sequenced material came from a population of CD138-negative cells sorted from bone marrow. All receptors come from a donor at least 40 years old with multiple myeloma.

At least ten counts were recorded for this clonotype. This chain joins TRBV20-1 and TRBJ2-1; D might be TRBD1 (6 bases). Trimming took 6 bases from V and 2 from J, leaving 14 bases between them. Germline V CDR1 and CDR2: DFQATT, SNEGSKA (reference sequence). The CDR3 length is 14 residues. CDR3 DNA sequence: TGCAGTGCGACGGGACATCTAACCTACAATGAGCAGTTCTTC. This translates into CSATGHLTYNEQFF.

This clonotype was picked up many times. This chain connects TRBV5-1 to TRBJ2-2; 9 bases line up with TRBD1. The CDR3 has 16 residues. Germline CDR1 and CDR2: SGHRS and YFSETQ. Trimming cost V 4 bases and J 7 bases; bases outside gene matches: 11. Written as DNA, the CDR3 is TGCGCCAGCAGCCCTCAGACAGGGGGATCGGTCGGGGAGCTGTTTTTT. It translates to CASSPQTGGSVGELFF.